These 7 T cell receptor beta chains came from one sample sequenced in a study of control samples from healthy donors and cancer patients. Assay used: immunoSEQ multiplex PCR; TCRdb lists only in-frame clones, some missing. Among roughly 26,000 clones listed, roughly 85% were seen once. Sequenced input: PBMCs. The source is a woman aged 55-70 years with head and neck cancer.

This clone has just one count. V is TRBV5-1 and J is TRBJ1-3; the D is unclear. CDR1 is SGHRS, CDR2 YFSETQ, per germline. Trimming pared 4 bases from V and 0 bases from J, leaving 14 bases between. This CDR3 has 16 residues. The chain's CDR3 is CASSPTFTSSGNTIYF. The DNA for the CDR3 is TGCGCCAGCAGCCCGACGTTCACTAGCTCTGGAAACACCATATATTTT.

This sequence joins TRBV2 and TRBJ1-2, with D unclear. V lost 7 bases and J lost 7, with 13 bases in between. Looked up from germline, CDR1 is SNHLY and CDR2 is FYNNEI. CDR3 length: 12 amino acids. This CDR3 reads CASMWGGGGYTF. CDR3 nucleotides: TGTGCCAGCATGTGGGGAGGCGGTGGCTACACCTTC.

V usage is TRBV19 and J usage is TRBJ1-1; 9 bases agree with TRBD1. The germline CDR1 and CDR2 sequences are LNHDA and SQIVND (reference sequence). This CDR3 region has 14 residues. J gave up 9 bases and V 8 bases, and 13 bases lay outside the gene matches. As DNA, the CDR3 is TGTGCCAGTGCCGATCCGGGACAGGGCGGAAAAGCTTTCTTT. Its translation: CASADPGQGGKAFF. Full variable domain (remainder filled in from reference TRBV19 and TRBJ1-1): DGGITQSPKYLFRKEGQNVTLSCEQNLNHDAMYWYRQDPGQGLRLIYYSQIVNDFQKGDIAEGYSVSREKKESFPLTVTSAQKNPTAFYLCASADPGQGGKAFFGQGTRLTVV.

The chain couples TRBV19 to TRBJ1-4; D is undetermined. Germline CDR1 reads LNHDA; CDR2 reads SQIVND (reference sequence). The CDR3 runs 15 residues. Trimming shortened V by 6 bases and J by 6 bases, and 17 bases separated the two germline ends. The CDR3 DNA reads TGTGCCAGTAGAGACCCCGGGGTTTTGGATGAAAAACTGTTTTTT. Translated, it gives CASRDPGVLDEKLFF.

The chain carries TRBV14 and TRBJ1-1; D ambiguous. This CDR3 has 13 amino acids. Germline assignment: CDR1 SGHDN and CDR2 FVKESK. V was pared by 0 bases and J by 7 bases, with 9 bases between. CDR3 nucleotide sequence: TGTGCCAGCAGCCAAGATCGTGGAGGTGAAGCTTTCTTT. It is translated as CASSQDRGGEAFF.

This chain joins TRBV9 and TRBJ1-2, with 7 bases fitting TRBD1. The CDR3 contains 16 residues. The V segment lost 2 bases and the J segment 6 bases; nucleotides outside the gene matches: 13. Germline V gene sequence: CDR1 SGDLS, CDR2 YYNGEE. The DNA for the CDR3 is TGTGCCAGCAGCGTTGCCGGTACGGGACAGTATAATGGCTACACCTTC. It translates to CASSVAGTGQYNGYTF.

The rearrangement joins TRBV5-1 to TRBJ2-3; D not resolved. The germline V and J ends were trimmed by 2 bases and 2 bases, with 12 bases remaining between them. CDR1 is SGHRS, CDR2 YFSETQ, per germline. This CDR3 is built from 15 residues. DNA of the CDR3: TGCGCCAGCAGCTTCTTACAGTTCCTCACAGATACGCAGTATTTT. Protein: CASSFLQFLTDTQYF.